This TCR beta chain was retrieved from a study of vaccination and CD4 T cells after COVID-19. The overall study: Every participant was given two doses of BNT162b2 or mRNA-1273 vaccine. Findings of the study overall: A median of around 86% of reactive clones, in convalescent patients, became evident only post-vaccination.

Time point indicated: late sampling 161 to 241 days after vaccination in three convalescent patients. Details on this clonotype: The antigen is unknown.

Germline CDR1 reads SEHNR; CDR2 reads FQNEAQ (reference sequence). CDR3 length: 15 residues. V was pared by 4 bases and J by 4 bases, with 8 bases of the junction left unmatched. TCRdb ran MiXCR on the PCR reads and lists one entry per CDR3 protein. This sample yields approximately 29,000 distinct CDR3 sequences, of which 50% are seen a single time; approximately 6% belongs to the top ten. The clonotype originates from a human donor who had recovered from COVID-19. The chain is built from TRBV7-9 and TRBJ2-3; 7 bases match TRBD2. The starting material was CD4+ T cells from blood, obtained about 7 months after SARS-CoV-2 vaccination. CDR3 coding DNA: TGTGCCAGCAGCTCCGATGAAGGACTAGCAGATACGCAGTATTTT. Encoded protein: CASSSDEGLADTQYF.